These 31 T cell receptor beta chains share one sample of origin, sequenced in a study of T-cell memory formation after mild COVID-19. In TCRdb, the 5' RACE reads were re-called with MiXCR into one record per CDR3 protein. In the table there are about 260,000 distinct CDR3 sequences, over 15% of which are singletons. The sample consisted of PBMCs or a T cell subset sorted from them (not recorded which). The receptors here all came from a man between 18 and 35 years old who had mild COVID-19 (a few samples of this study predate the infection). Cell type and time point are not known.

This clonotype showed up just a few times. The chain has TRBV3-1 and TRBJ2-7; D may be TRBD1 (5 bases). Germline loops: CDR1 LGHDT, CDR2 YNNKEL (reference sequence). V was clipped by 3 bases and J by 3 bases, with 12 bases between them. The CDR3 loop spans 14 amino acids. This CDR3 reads CASSHSLTDYEQYF. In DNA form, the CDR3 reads TGTGCCAGCAGCCACAGCTTGACAGACTACGAGCAGTACTTC.

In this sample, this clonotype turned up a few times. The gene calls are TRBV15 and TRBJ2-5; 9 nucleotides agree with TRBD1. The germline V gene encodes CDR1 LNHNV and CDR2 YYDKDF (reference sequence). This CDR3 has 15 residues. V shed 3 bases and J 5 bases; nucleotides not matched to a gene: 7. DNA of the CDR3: TGTGCCACCAGCAGCTACAGGGGGCAGGGTGAGACCCAGTACTTC. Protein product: CATSSYRGQGETQYF.

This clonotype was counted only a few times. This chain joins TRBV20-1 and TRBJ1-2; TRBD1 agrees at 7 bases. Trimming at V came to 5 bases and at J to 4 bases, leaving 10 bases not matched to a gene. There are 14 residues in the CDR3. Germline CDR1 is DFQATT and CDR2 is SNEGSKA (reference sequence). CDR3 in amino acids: CSAGGDSRFYGYTF. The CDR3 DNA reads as TGCAGTGCTGGGGGGGACAGCCGGTTCTATGGCTACACCTTC.

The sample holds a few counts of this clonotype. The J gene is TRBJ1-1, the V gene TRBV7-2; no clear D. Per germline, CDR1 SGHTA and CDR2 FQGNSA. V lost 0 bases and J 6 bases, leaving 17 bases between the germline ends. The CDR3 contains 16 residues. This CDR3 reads CASSLAGPRNSAEAFF. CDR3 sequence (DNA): TGTGCCAGCAGCTTAGCGGGCCCCCGGAACAGCGCTGAAGCTTTCTTT.

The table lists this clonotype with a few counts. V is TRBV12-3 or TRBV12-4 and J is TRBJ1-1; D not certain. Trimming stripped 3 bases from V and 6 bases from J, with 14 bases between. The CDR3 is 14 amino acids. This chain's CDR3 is CASSFFAGSAEAFF. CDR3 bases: TGTGCCAGCAGTTTTTTCGCGGGGAGTGCTGAAGCTTTCTTT.

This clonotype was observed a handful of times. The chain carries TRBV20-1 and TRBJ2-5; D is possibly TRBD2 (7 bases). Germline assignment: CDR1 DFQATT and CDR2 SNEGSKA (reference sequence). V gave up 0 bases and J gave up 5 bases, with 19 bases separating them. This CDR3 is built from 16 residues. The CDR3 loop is CSARDTARGPGETQYF. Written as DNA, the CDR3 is TGCAGTGCTAGAGATACGGCGCGGGGGCCTGGGGAGACCCAGTACTTC.

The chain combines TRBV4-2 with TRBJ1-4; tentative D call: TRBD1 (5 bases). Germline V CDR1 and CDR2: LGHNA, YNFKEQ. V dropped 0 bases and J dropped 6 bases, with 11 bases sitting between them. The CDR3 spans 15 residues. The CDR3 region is CASSQERTKYEKLFF. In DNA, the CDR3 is TGTGCCAGCAGCCAAGAAAGGACAAAGTATGAAAAACTGTTTTTT.

In nucleotides, the CDR3 is TGCAGCGTTGACCCCTTGACCTCCTACAATGAGCAGTTCTTC. Translation: CSVDPLTSYNEQFF. This chain connects TRBV29-1 to TRBJ2-1, with unresolved D. The CDR3 extends over 14 amino acids. Germline V lookup: CDR1 SQVTM, CDR2 ANQGSEA. V was shortened by 3 bases and J by 0 bases, with 9 bases between the two germline ends.

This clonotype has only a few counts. CDR3 nucleotide sequence: TGTGCCAGCAGGTCCGACGGGGAGCTTTACAATGAGCAGTTCTTC. Protein: CASRSDGELYNEQFF. This sequence joins TRBV7-9 and TRBJ2-1; maybe TRBD2 (5 bases). Looked up from germline, CDR1 is SEHNR and CDR2 is FQNEAQ (reference sequence). The CDR3 contains 15 residues. V lost 6 bases, J lost 4 bases, and 16 bases lay in between.

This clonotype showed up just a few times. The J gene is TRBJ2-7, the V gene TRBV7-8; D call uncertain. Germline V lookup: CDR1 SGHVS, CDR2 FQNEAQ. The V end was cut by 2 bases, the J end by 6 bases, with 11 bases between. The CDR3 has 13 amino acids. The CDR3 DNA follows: TGTGCCAGCAGCTTACTGGTTCCCCCCGAGCAGTACTTC. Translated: CASSLLVPPEQYF.

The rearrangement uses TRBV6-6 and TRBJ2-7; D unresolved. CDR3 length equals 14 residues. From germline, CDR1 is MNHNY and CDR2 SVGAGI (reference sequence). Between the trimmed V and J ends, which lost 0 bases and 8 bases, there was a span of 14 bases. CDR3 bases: TGTGCCAGCAGTTACTCCTCGGAAGGTGGTAAGCAGTACGTC. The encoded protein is CASSYSSEGGKQYV.

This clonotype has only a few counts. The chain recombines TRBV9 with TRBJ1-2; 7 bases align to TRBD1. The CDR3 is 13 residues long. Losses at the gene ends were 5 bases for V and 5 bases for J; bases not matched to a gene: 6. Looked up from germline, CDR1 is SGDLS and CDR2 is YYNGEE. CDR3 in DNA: TGTGCCAGCAGTGATACAGGGGAATATGGCTACACCTTC. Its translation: CASSDTGEYGYTF.

CDR3 sequence (DNA): TGCAGTGCTAGAGATCTCGGCAGGGATATCATTAATGAGCAGTTCTTC. As protein: CSARDLGRDIINEQFF. The chain recombines TRBV20-1 with TRBJ2-1, with D possibly being TRBD1 (5 bases). Trimming pared 0 bases from V and 7 bases from J, leaving 19 bases between. There are 16 residues in the CDR3. Looked up from germline, CDR1 is DFQATT and CDR2 is SNEGSKA (reference sequence).

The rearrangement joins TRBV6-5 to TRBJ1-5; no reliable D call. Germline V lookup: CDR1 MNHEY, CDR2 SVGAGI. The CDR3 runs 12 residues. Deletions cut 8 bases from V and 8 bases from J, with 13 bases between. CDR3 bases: TGTGCCAGCGGGTTCCGCCAGGAGCCCCAGCATTTT. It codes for CASGFRQEPQHF.

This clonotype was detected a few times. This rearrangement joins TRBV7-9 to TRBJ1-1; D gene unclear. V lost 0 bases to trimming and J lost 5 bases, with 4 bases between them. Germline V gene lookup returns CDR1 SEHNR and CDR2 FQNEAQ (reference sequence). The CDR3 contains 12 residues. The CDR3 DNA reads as TGTGCCAGCAGCTTAGCCCTGACTGAAGCTTTCTTT. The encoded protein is CASSLALTEAFF.

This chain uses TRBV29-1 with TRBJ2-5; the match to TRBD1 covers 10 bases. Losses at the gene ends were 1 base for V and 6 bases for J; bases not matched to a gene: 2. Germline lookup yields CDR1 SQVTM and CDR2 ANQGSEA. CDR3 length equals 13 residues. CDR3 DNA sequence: TGCAGCGTTGAAGGGACAGGGGGTAAGACCCAGTACTTC. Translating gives CSVEGTGGKTQYF.

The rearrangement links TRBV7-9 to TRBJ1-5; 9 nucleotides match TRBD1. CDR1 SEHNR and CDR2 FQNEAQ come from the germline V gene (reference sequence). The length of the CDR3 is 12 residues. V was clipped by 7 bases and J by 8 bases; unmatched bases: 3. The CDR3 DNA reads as TGTGCCAGCAACAGGGGGCCGGAGCCCCAGCATTTT. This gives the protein CASNRGPEPQHF. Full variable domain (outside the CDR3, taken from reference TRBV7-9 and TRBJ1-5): DTGVSQNPRHKITKRGQNVTFRCDPISEHNRLYWYRQTLGQGPEFLTYFQNEAQLEKSRLLSDRFSAERPKGSFSTLEIQRTEQGDSAMYLCASNRGPEPQHFGDGTRLSIL.

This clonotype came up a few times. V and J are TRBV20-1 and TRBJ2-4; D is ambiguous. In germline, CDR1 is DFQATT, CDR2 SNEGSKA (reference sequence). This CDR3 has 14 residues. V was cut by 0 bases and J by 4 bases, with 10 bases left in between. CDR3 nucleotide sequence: TGCAGTGCTAGAGACAACTCCGTAAAAAACATTCAGTACTTC. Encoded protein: CSARDNSVKNIQYF.

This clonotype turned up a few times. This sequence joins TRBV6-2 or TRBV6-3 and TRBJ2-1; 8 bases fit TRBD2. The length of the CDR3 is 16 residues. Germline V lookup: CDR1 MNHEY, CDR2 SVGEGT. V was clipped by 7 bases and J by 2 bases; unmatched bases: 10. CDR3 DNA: TGTGCCAGCAATTCCTTAACTAGCGGTGCCTACAATGAGCAGTTCTTC. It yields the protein CASNSLTSGAYNEQFF.

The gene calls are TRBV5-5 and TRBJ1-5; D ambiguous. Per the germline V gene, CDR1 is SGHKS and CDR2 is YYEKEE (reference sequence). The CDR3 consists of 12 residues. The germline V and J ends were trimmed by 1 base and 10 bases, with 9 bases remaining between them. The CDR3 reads CASSLPAHPQHF. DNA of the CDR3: TGTGCCAGCAGCTTGCCCGCTCACCCCCAGCATTTT.

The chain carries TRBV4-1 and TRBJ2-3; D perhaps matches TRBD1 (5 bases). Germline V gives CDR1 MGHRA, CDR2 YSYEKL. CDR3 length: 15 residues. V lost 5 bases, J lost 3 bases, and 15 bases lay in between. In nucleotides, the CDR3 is TGCGCCAGCAGCAAGCTAGACAGATTAACAGATACGCAGTATTTT. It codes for CASSKLDRLTDTQYF.

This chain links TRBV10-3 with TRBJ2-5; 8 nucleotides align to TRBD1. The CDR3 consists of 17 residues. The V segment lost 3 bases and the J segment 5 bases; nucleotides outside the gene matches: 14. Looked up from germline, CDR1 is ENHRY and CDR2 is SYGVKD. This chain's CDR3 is CAISEGVTGGLGETQYF. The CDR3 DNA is TGTGCCATCAGTGAAGGTGTAACAGGGGGTCTGGGGGAGACCCAGTACTTC.

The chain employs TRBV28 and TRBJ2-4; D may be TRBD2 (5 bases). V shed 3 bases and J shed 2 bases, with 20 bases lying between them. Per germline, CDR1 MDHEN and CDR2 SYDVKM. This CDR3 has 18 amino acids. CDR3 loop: CASSFPVIGAESKNIQYF. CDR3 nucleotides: TGTGCCAGCAGTTTCCCGGTGATAGGAGCGGAGTCCAAAAACATTCAGTACTTC.

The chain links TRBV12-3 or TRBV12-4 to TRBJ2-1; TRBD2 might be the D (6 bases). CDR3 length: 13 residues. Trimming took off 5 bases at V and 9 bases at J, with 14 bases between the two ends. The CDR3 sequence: CASSTNLASEQFF. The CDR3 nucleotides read TGTGCCAGCAGTACAAATCTAGCGTCTGAGCAGTTCTTC.

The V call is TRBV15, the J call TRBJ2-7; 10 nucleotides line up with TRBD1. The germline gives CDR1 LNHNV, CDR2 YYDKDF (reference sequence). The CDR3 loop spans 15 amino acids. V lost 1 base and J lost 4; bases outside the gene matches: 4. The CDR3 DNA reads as TGTGCCACCAGCAGAGGAAGGACAGGGGGTTACGAGCAGTACTTC. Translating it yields CATSRGRTGGYEQYF. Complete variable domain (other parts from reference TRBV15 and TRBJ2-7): DAMVIQNPRYQVTQFGKPVTLSCSQTLNHNVMYWYQQKSSQAPKLLFHYYDKDFNNEADTPDNFQSRRPNTSFCFLDIRSPGLGDTAMYLCATSRGRTGGYEQYFGPGTRLTVT.

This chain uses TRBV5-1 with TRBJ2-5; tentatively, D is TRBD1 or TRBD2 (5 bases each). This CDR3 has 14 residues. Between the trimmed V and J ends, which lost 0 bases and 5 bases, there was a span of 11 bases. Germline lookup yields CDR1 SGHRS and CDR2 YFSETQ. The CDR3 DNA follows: TGCGCCAGCAGCTTGGGAGGGGCTGAGGAGACCCAGTACTTC. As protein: CASSLGGAEETQYF.

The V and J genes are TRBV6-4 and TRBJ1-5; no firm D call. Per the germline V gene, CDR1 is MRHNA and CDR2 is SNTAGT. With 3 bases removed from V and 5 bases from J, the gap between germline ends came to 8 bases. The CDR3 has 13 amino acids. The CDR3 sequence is CASSERYDQPQHF. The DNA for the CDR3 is TGTGCCAGCAGTGAACGTTATGATCAGCCCCAGCATTTT.

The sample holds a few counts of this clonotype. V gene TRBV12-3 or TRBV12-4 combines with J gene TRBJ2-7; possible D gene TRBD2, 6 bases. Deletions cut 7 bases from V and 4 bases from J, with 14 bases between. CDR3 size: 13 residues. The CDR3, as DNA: TGTGCCAGCACTTTGGGACTTGGTTACGAGCAGTACTTC. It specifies CASTLGLGYEQYF.

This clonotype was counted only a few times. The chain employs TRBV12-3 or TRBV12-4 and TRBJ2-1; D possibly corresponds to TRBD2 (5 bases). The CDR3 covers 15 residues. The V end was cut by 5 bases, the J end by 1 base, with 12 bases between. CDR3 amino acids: CASSPYGDSYNEQFF. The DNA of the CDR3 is TGTGCCAGCAGTCCCTACGGGGATTCCTACAATGAGCAGTTCTTC.

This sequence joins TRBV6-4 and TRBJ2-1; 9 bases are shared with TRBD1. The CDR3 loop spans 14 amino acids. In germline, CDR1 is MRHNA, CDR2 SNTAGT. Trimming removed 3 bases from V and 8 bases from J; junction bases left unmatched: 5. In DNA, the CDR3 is TGTGCCAGCAGTGAGAGGACAGGGGCAGATGAGCAGTTCTTC. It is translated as CASSERTGADEQFF.

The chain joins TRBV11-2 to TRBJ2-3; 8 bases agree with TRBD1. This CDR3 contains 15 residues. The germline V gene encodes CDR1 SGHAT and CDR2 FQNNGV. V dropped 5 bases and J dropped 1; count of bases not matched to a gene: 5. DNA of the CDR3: TGTGCCAGCAGCACCGGACAGGGAGGCACAGATACGCAGTATTTT. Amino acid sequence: CASSTGQGGTDTQYF.